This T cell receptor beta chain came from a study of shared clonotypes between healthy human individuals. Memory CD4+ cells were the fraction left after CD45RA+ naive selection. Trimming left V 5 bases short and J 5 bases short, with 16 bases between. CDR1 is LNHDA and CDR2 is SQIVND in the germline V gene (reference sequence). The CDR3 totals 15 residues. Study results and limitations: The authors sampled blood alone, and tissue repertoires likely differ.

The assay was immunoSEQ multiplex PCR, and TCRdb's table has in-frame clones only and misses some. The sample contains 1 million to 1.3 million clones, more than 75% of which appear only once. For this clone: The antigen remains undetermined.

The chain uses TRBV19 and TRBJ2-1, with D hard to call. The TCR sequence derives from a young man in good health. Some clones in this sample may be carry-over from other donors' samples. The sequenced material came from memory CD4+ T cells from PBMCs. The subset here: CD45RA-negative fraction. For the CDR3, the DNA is TGTGCCAGTAGTCACGACACAGTCGGTAACAATGAGCAGTTCTTC. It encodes CASSHDTVGNNEQFF.